This is a list of T cell receptor beta chains from one sample in a study of metastatic and nonmetastatic thyroid tumors. TCRdb reassembled clones from the PCR reads with MiXCR. The sample holds about 38,000 clones, 25% to 30% seen once. The sample consisted of blood. The receptors originated from a female donor with papillary thyroid cancer or a benign thyroid nodule (not recorded which). Some clones in this sample may be carry-over from other donors' samples. Both conserved end residues are part of each CDR3. Fields, in order: CDR3 protein, CDR3 DNA, J gene, D gene, V gene, clone size. The D gene is left open where the match is weak. Some rows have no size entry. The others give once, few or many, or a class for an expanded clone.

CAWRGEGGYGNTIYF | TGTGCCTGGAGGGGGGAGGGAGGCTATGGAAACACCATATATTTT | TRBJ1-3 | - | TRBV30 | many
CASSLGRGDTQYF | TGTGCCAGCAGCCTTGGGCGCGGAGATACGCAGTATTTT | TRBJ2-3 | - | TRBV28 | -
CASNVGQLNTEAFF | TGTGCCAGCAACGTGGGACAGCTGAACACTGAAGCTTTCTTT | TRBJ1-1 | TRBD1 | TRBV7-9 | -
CASRGSYPNTEAFF | TGTGCCAGCAGGGGGAGCTACCCGAACACTGAAGCTTTCTTT | TRBJ1-1 | - | TRBV6-2/TRBV6-3 | medium-sized
CASSPGTGGDEQYF | TGTGCCAGCAGCCCCGGGACAGGGGGTGACGAGCAGTACTTC | TRBJ2-7 | TRBD1 | TRBV11-3 | -
CASSTPGTLTGELFF | TGTGCCAGCAGTACGCCCGGGACCCTCACCGGGGAGCTGTTTTTT | TRBJ2-2 | - | TRBV28 | -
CASSLALGEQYF | TGTGCCAGCAGCTTAGCACTAGGCGAGCAGTACTTC | TRBJ2-7 | - | TRBV7-2 | -
CASSVGGSGVTGELFF | TGTGCCAGCAGCGTAGGGGGTAGCGGGGTGACCGGGGAGCTGTTTTTT | TRBJ2-2 | TRBD2 | TRBV9 | -
CASSPYTGTGAYEQYF | TGTGCCAGCAGTCCTTACACCGGGACAGGGGCCTACGAGCAGTACTTC | TRBJ2-7 | TRBD1 | TRBV6-1 | -
CSARLGTSTTEQFF | TGCAGTGCTAGATTGGGGACTAGCACTACCGAGCAGTTCTTC | TRBJ2-1 | TRBD2 | TRBV20-1 | many
CASSQDFDSGNTIYF | TGCGCCAGCAGCCAAGATTTCGACTCTGGAAACACCATATATTTT | TRBJ1-3 | - | TRBV4-1 | many
CASSLAQFGNTIYF | TGTGCCAGCAGCTTAGCCCAGTTTGGAAACACCATATATTTT | TRBJ1-3 | - | TRBV7-6 | -
CASSSYSQGSYEQYF | TGTGCCAGCAGCTCCTATTCGCAGGGCAGCTACGAGCAGTACTTC | TRBJ2-7 | - | TRBV7-2 | once
CASSPVPGQGAQGELFF | TGTGCCAGCAGCCCCGTCCCGGGACAGGGGGCGCAGGGGGAGCTGTTTTTT | TRBJ2-2 | TRBD1 | TRBV11-1 | -
CASAKNSGNTIYF | TGTGCCAGCGCCAAAAACTCCGGAAACACCATATATTTT | TRBJ1-3 | - | TRBV27 | medium-sized
CASSLGTGGAGELFF | TGTGCCAGCAGCCTTGGGACAGGTGGGGCCGGGGAGCTGTTTTTT | TRBJ2-2 | TRBD1 | TRBV6-1 | -
CAIEKGGTSGNTIYF | TGTGCCATCGAAAAAGGAGGGACCTCTGGAAACACCATATATTTT | TRBJ1-3 | - | TRBV28 | few
CASSPGTVSNQPQHF | TGTGCCAGCAGCCCAGGGACAGTAAGCAATCAGCCCCAGCATTTT | TRBJ1-5 | TRBD1 | TRBV6-1 | few
CASSSLTSGETNEQFF | TGTGCCAGCAGTTCCTTGACTAGCGGGGAAACCAATGAGCAGTTCTTC | TRBJ2-1 | TRBD2 | TRBV6-7 | -
CASRHDRDEPQHF | TGTGCCAGCAGACATGACAGGGATGAGCCCCAGCATTTT | TRBJ1-5 | TRBD1 | TRBV2 | few
CASSENSGGGNKAGELFF | TGTGCCAGCAGCGAGAACTCCGGAGGGGGGAATAAAGCCGGGGAGCTGTTTTTT | TRBJ2-2 | - | TRBV9 | -
CSARDTGNHGYTF | TGCAGTGCTAGAGATACGGGGAATCATGGCTACACATTC | TRBJ1-2 | - | TRBV20-1 | -
CATSRDYMTAHYEQYF | TGTGCCACCAGCAGAGATTACATGACAGCCCACTACGAGCAGTACTTC | TRBJ2-7 | - | TRBV15 | -